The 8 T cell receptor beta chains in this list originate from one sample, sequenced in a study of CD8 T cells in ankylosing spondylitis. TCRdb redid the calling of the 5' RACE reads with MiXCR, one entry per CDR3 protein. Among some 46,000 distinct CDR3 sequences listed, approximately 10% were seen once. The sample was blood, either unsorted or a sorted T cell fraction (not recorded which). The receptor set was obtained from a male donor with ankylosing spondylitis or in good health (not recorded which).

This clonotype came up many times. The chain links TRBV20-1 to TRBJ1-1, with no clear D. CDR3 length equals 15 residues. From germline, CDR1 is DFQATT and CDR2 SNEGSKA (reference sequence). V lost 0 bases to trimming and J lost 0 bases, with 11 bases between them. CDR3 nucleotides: TGCAGTGCTAGAGATGACGAGCGGATGAACACTGAAGCTTTCTTT. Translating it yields CSARDDERMNTEAFF.

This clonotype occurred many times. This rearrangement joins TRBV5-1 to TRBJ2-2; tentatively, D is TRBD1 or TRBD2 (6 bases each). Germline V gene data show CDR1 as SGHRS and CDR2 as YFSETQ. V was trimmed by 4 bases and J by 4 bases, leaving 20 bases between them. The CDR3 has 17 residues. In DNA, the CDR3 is TGCGCCAGCAGCCTACTCCTAGGGGGGCGCGGCACCGGGGAGCTGTTTTTT. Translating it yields CASSLLLGGRGTGELFF.

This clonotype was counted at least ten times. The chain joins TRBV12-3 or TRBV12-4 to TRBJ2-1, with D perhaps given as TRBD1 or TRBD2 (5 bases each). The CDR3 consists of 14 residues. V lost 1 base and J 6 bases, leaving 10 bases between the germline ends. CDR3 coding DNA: TGTGCCAGCAGTTTAGTACAGGCGGGCAATGAGCAGTTCTTC. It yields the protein CASSLVQAGNEQFF.

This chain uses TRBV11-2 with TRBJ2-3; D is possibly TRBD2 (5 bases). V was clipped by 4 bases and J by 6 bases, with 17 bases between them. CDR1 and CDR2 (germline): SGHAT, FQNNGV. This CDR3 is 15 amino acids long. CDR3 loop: CASSSVLRVWDTQYF. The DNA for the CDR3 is TGTGCCAGCAGCTCAGTCTTGAGGGTTTGGGATACGCAGTATTTT.

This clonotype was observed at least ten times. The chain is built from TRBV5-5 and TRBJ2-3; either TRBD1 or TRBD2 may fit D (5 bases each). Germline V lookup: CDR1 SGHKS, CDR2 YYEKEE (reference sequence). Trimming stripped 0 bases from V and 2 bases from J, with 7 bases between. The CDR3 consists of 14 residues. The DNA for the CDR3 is TGTGCCAGCAGCTTGGTGGGGACCACAGATACGCAGTATTTT. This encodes CASSLVGTTDTQYF.

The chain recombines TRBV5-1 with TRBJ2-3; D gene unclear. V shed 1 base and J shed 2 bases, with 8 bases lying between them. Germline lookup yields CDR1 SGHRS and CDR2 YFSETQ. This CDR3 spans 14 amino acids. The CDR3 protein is CASSLLQPTDTQYF. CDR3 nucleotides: TGCGCCAGCAGCTTGCTCCAGCCCACAGATACGCAGTATTTT.

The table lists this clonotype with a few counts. This CDR3 reads CASSEWGQELYNEQFF. The CDR3 DNA reads as TGTGCCAGCAGTGAATGGGGACAGGAGTTATACAATGAGCAGTTCTTC. The chain links TRBV2 to TRBJ2-1; 8 bases map to TRBD1. The CDR3 covers 16 residues. The V gene's germline CDR1 is SNHLY and CDR2 FYNNEI. V shed 2 bases and J 4 bases; nucleotides not matched to a gene: 7.

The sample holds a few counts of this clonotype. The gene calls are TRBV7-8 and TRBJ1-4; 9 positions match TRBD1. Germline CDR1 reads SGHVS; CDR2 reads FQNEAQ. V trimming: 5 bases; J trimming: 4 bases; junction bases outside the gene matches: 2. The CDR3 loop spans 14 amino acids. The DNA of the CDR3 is TGTGCCAGCAGCATGGGACAGGGTAATGAAAAACTGTTTTTT. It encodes CASSMGQGNEKLFF.